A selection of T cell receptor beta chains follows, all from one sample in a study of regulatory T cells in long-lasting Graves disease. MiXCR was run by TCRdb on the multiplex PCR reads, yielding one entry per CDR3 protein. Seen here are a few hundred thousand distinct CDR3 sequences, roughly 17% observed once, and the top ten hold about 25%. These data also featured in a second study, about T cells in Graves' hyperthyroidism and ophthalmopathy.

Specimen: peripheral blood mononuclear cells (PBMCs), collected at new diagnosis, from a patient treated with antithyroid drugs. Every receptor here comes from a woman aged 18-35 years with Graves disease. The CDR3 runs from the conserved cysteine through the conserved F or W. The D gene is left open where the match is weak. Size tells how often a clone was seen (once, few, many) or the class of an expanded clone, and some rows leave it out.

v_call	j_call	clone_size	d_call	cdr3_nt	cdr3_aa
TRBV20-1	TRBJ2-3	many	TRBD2	TGCAGTGCCGAACCGGGACTAAGGGCAGATACGCAGTATTTT	CSAEPGLRADTQYF
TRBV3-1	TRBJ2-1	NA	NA	TGTGCCAGCAGCCTTCGTAGCGGATTTTCCTACAATGAGCAGTTCTTC	CASSLRSGFSYNEQFF
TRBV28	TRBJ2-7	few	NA	TGTGCCAGCAGTCCACTCTTTGGGGGCTACGAGCAGTACTTC	CASSPLFGGYEQYF
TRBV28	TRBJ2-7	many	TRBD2	TGTGCCAGCAGTTTCGGGACTAGCGGGAGTGTGTACGAGCAGTACTTC	CASSFGTSGSVYEQYF
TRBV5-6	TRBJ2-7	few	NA	TGTGCCAGCAGCGCGACCGGCGGAAGCTCCTACGAGCAGTACTTC	CASSATGGSSYEQYF
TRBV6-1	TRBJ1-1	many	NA	TGTGCCAGCGGGGCTTTAACTGAAGCTTTCTTT	CASGALTEAFF
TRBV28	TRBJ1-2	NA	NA	TGTGCCAGCAGACTACAGGCTAACTATGGCTACACCTTC	CASRLQANYGYTF
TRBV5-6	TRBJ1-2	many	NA	TGTGCCAGCACGGCCGGTGGCCCCGGCTACACCTTC	CASTAGGPGYTF
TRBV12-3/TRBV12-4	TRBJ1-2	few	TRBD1	TGTGCCAGCAACAGGGGGCCCCTCTATGGCTACACCTTC	CASNRGPLYGYTF
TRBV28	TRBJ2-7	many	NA	TGTGCCGGGGGGAACTCCTACGAGCAGTACTTC	CAGGNSYEQYF
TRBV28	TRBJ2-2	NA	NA	TGTGCCAGCAGTCTAATAGGAAGTCGGGGGCAGGGCCTCGGGGAGCTGTTTTTT	CASSLIGSRGQGLGELFF
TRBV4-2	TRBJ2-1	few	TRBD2	TGTGCCAGCAGCCTGCACCCGAAGGAGGCTAGCGGGAACAACGAGCAGTTCTTC	CASSLHPKEASGNNEQFF
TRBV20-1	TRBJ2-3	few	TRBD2	TGCAGTGCTAGCCCGGGAGGGCCGGCAGATACGCAGTATTTT	CSASPGGPADTQYF
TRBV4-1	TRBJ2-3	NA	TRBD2	TGCGCCAGCTCACGAGGGACTAGCGGGGCAGAAACGCAGTATTTT	CASSRGTSGAETQYF
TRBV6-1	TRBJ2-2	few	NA	TGTGCCAGCTATCGAGGGAGTGGGACCGGGGAGCTGTTTTTT	CASYRGSGTGELFF
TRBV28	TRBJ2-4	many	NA	TGTGCCAGCCGGGACGGTCAAAACATTCAGTACTTC	CASRDGQNIQYF
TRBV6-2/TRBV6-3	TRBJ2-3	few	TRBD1	TGTGCCAGCAGTTCATCCGGGACAGGGAGCACAGATACGCAGTATTTT	CASSSSGTGSTDTQYF
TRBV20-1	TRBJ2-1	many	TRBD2	TGCAGTGCTAGTGGGACTAGCGGGGCTAACAATGAGCAGTTCTTC	CSASGTSGANNEQFF
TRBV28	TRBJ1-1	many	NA	TGTGCCAGCAGTCCCCCAATCATTTCGACGGGAGCCACGACTATGAACACTGAAGCTTTCTTT	CASSPPIISTGATTMNTEAFF
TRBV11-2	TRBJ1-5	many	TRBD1	TGTGCCAGCAGCTGGGCAGGGGGGAGCAATCAGCCCCAGCATTTT	CASSWAGGSNQPQHF
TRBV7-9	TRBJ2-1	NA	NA	TGTGCCAGCAGCTTCTGGGCAGATAATGAGCAGTTCTTC	CASSFWADNEQFF
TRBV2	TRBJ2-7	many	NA	TGTGCCAGCAGCAACAGGGTAAGCGAGCAGTACTTC	CASSNRVSEQYF
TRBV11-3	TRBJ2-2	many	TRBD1	TGTGCCAGCAGCTGGACAGGGGAGGAGTCCGGGGAGCTGTTTTTT	CASSWTGEESGELFF
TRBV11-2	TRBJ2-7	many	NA	TGTGCCAGCAGCGCACCGCTCAAGGGGAACGAGCAGTACTTC	CASSAPLKGNEQYF
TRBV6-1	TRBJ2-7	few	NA	TGTGCCAGCAGTGAAGCGTGGTCTGGTACCTACGAGCAGTACTTC	CASSEAWSGTYEQYF
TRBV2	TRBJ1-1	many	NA	TGTGCCAGCAGCGTTACCCGGGAGCATGAAGCTTTCTTT	CASSVTREHEAFF
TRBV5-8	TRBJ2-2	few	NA	TGTGCCAGCAGCTTGTTAGTCAGTATCACCGGGGAGCTGTTTTTT	CASSLLVSITGELFF
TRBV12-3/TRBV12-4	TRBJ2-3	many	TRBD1	TGTGCCAGCAGGGGCTTGGTGAGGGGGCGGTCAGATACGCAGTATTTT	CASRGLVRGRSDTQYF
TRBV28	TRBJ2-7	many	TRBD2	TGTGCCAGCAGTTTACTCTTCAGAAGCGGGAGACAACGGGAGCAGTACTTC	CASSLLFRSGRQREQYF
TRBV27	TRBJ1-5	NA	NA	TGTGCCGGCAGTTTAAGCGGACGGTTCAATCAGCCCCAGCATTTT	CAGSLSGRFNQPQHF
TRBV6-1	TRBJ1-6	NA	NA	TGTGCCAGCAGCAGAACAGCGCGAAGCTCCTATAATTCACCCCTCCACTTT	CASSRTARSSYNSPLHF
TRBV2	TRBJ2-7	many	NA	TGTGCCATTTCGGACTCATCTGGGACCTACGAGCAGTACTTC	CAISDSSGTYEQYF
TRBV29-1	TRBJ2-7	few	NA	TGCAGCGTTGAAGGTCACGGGGTCCCGTACTTC	CSVEGHGVPYF
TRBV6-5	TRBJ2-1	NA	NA	TGTGCCAGCAGTTACTCCGTGGGCGGTTCCTACAATGAGCAGTTCTTC	CASSYSVGGSYNEQFF
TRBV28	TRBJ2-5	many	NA	TGTGCCAGCACCCTCCGAGGGTTCCGTGAAGGGGAGACCCAGTACTTC	CASTLRGFREGETQYF
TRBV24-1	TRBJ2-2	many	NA	TGTGCCACCAGTGAACCGCTGGGGGCCGGGGAGCTGTTTTTT	CATSEPLGAGELFF
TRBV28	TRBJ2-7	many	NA	TGTGCCAGCAGTTTACGCGGGACTTCCTACGAGCAGTACTTC	CASSLRGTSYEQYF
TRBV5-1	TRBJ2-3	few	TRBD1	TGCGCCAGCAGCCCCGAGGACAGGGTCACAGATACGCAGTATTTT	CASSPEDRVTDTQYF
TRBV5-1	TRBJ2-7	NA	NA	TGCGCCAGCAGCTTGGCTGCTCTGGGGTACGGGCAGTACTTC	CASSLAALGYGQYF
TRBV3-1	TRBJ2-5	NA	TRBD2	TGTGCCAGCAGCCAAGACTGGGGGACTAGCGGGAGGAAGACCCAGTACTTC	CASSQDWGTSGRKTQYF
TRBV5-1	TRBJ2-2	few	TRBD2	TGCGCCAGCAGCTTCCTAGCGGGAGCTCCAATAGAGCTGTTTTTT	CASSFLAGAPIELFF
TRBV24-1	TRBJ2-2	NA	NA	TGTGCCACCAGTGATTTGCACCCCGGGGAGCTGTTTTTT	CATSDLHPGELFF
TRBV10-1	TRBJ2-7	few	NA	TGCGCCAGCAGTGAGTCCATATTCCAAGGGTACGAGCAGTACTTC	CASSESIFQGYEQYF
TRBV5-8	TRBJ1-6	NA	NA	TGTGCCAGCAGCTCAGGGACACCCCTCCACTTT	CASSSGTPLHF